Listed here is a single TCR beta chain. This CDR3 comprises 15 residues. V was shortened by 2 bases and J by 4 bases, with 10 bases between the two germline ends. The germline V gene encodes CDR1 SGHRS and CDR2 YFSETQ. These data originate in a study of cytomegalovirus exposure and HLA in healthy donors. PCR involved 60 Vbeta and 13 Jbeta primers. The data were produced by immunoSEQ multiplex PCR, yet TCRdb's version contains in-frame clones alone and is incomplete. The table includes some 180,000 clones, approximately 84% detected once. The V and J genes are TRBV5-1 and TRBJ2-6; no firm D call. Source material: PBMCs. This TCR was sampled from a girl aged 10-17 years in good health and CMV-seropositive. This CDR3 is CASSFTGFGANVLTF. The CDR3 nucleotides are TGCGCCAGCAGCTTTACCGGGTTCGGGGCCAACGTCCTGACTTTC.